This entry is about one T cell receptor beta chain. As yet, its antigen is unknown. The record originates from a study of OX40 agonist ivuxolimab in advanced cancers. Overall study results and limits: At 0.1 to 3.0 mg/kg, clonal expansion of CD4+ and CD8+ blood T cells had occurred by week 6. The study found that CD8+ T cells averaged more expanded clones than CD4+.

The protocol was immunoSEQ multiplex PCR, while the TCRdb copy is restricted to in-frame clones and leaves out a portion. The data contain 25,000 to 35,000 clones, roughly 83% of them singletons. Anyone with autoimmune disease history or systemic immunosuppression was excluded. Material: CD4+ or CD8+ T cells sorted from blood, obtained in a trial of the OX40 agonist ivuxolimab. The TCR originated in an adult with an advanced solid tumor such as melanoma, head and neck, liver or kidney cancer.

The CDR3: CASSSGGSSYNEQFF. The CDR3 nucleotides read TGTGCCAGTAGTAGCGGGGGGAGCTCCTACAATGAGCAGTTCTTC. V and J are TRBV19 and TRBJ2-1, with 8 bases that match TRBD2. The ends lost 4 bases at V and 0 bases at J; junction bases unmatched: 2. Germline values: CDR1 LNHDA, CDR2 SQIVND (reference sequence). The CDR3 extends over 15 amino acids.